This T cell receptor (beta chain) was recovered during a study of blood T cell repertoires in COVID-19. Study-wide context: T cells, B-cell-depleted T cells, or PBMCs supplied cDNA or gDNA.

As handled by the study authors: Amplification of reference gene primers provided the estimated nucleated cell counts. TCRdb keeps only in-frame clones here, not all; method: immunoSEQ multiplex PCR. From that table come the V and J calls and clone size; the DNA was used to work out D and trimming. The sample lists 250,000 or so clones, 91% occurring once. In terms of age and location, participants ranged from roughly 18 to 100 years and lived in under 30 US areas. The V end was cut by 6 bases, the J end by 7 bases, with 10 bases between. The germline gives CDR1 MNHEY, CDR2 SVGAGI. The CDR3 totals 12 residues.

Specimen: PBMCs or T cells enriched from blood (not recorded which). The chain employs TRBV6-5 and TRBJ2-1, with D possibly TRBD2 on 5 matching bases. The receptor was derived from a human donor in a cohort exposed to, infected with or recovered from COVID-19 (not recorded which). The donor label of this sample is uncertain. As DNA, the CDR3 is TGTGCCAGCAGGAGGGATGCGAATGAGCAGTTCTTC. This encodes CASRRDANEQFF.